This is a list of T cell receptor beta chains from one sample in a study of blood T cell repertoires in COVID-19. Generated by immunoSEQ multiplex PCR, the TCRdb table keeps only in-frame clones and is missing some. The sample consists of some 200,000 clones, around four fifths of them appearing once. The sample consisted of peripheral blood. The source is a woman in her sixties who had recovered from COVID-19. Both conserved end residues are part of each CDR3. A D gene is named only where the DNA matches it firmly. The listing skips clone size in some rows; elsewhere it reads once, few, many or a size class.

j_call: TRBJ1-4; v_call: TRBV5-1; d_call: NA; clone_size: NA; cdr3_aa: CASSLEQGTNEKLFF; cdr3_nt: TGCGCCAGCAGCTTGGAGCAGGGAACTAATGAAAAACTGTTTTTT
j_call: TRBJ2-7; v_call: TRBV6-5; d_call: NA; clone_size: NA; cdr3_aa: CASSYSSGEQYF; cdr3_nt: TGTGCCAGCAGTTACTCGTCGGGGGAGCAGTACTTC
j_call: TRBJ2-1; v_call: TRBV9; d_call: TRBD1; clone_size: NA; cdr3_aa: CASSKSPGQGSEQFF; cdr3_nt: TGTGCCAGCAGCAAATCCCCGGGACAGGGGTCTGAGCAGTTCTTC
j_call: TRBJ2-3; v_call: TRBV11-2; d_call: NA; clone_size: NA; cdr3_aa: CASSLAADSGTDTQYF; cdr3_nt: TGTGCCAGCAGCTTAGCGGCGGACTCGGGCACAGATACGCAGTATTTT
j_call: TRBJ2-2; v_call: TRBV2; d_call: NA; clone_size: NA; cdr3_aa: CASTGTGRGTGELFF; cdr3_nt: TGTGCCAGCACTGGGACTGGAAGAGGGACCGGGGAGCTGTTTTTT
j_call: TRBJ2-5; v_call: TRBV30; d_call: NA; clone_size: once; cdr3_aa: CAWRDSQTQYF; cdr3_nt: TGTGCCTGGAGGGACAGCCAGACCCAGTACTTC
j_call: TRBJ2-7; v_call: TRBV10-1; d_call: TRBD1; clone_size: NA; cdr3_aa: CASSERKTLGQGAYEQYF; cdr3_nt: TGCGCCAGCAGTGAGCGGAAGACCCTAGGACAGGGGGCTTACGAGCAGTACTTC
j_call: TRBJ2-2; v_call: TRBV4-1; d_call: TRBD1; clone_size: NA; cdr3_aa: CASSQGDSTNTGELFF; cdr3_nt: TGCGCCAGCAGCCAGGGGGACAGTACGAACACCGGGGAGCTGTTTTTT
j_call: TRBJ2-3; v_call: TRBV29-1; d_call: NA; clone_size: NA; cdr3_aa: CSVDSSTQYF; cdr3_nt: TGCAGCGTTGACTCGAGTACGCAGTATTTT
j_call: TRBJ2-7; v_call: TRBV10-3; d_call: TRBD1; clone_size: NA; cdr3_aa: CAISEVGTGQYF; cdr3_nt: TGTGCCATCAGTGAGGTCGGGACAGGGCAGTACTTC
j_call: TRBJ2-5; v_call: TRBV4-1; d_call: TRBD2; clone_size: few; cdr3_aa: CASSQEERGGGETQYF; cdr3_nt: TGCGCCAGCAGCCAAGAAGAGCGGGGGGGCGGAGAGACCCAGTACTTC
j_call: TRBJ2-7; v_call: TRBV11-3; d_call: TRBD2; clone_size: once; cdr3_aa: CASSLEAGGYEQYF; cdr3_nt: TGTGCCAGCAGCTTAGAAGCGGGGGGATACGAGCAGTACTTC
j_call: TRBJ1-2; v_call: TRBV12-3/TRBV12-4; d_call: TRBD1; clone_size: NA; cdr3_aa: CASSSGQGRGYTF; cdr3_nt: TGTGCCAGCAGTTCCGGACAGGGGCGAGGCTACACCTTC
j_call: TRBJ1-4; v_call: TRBV15; d_call: NA; clone_size: NA; cdr3_aa: CATSNPGKGANEKLFF; cdr3_nt: TGTGCCACCAGCAACCCTGGGAAGGGAGCTAATGAAAAACTGTTTTTT
j_call: TRBJ1-2; v_call: TRBV27; d_call: NA; clone_size: NA; cdr3_aa: CASSSSTVAYGYTF; cdr3_nt: TGTGCCAGCAGTTCCTCGACAGTAGCCTATGGCTACACCTTC
j_call: TRBJ1-1; v_call: TRBV3-1/TRBV3-2; d_call: TRBD1; clone_size: NA; cdr3_aa: CASSQQGAAFF; cdr3_nt: TGTGCCAGCAGCCAACAGGGGGCGGCTTTCTTT